Below are 4 T cell receptor beta chains sequenced from a single sample in a study of persistence of HIV-infected CD4 T cells. An overlapping HIV-1 Gag peptide pool stimulated these cells at approximately 0.91 ug/peptide/mL. CD4+ T cells upregulating both CD40 ligand and CD69 were sorted as responding cells. The immunoSEQ assay was version 4, run in survey mode. TCRdb's table, derived via immunoSEQ multiplex PCR, lists solely in-frame clones and lacks some. The sample carries around 9,200 clones, around 82% recorded once. Antigens of these TCRs are unknown. Here the sequenced sample was CD4+ T cells sorted from PBMCs after roughly 17-hour stimulation, taken from a patient who received antiretroviral therapy. Receptors were obtained from an adult woman with HIV who was CMV-seropositive.

This rearrangement joins TRBV7-9 to TRBJ1-1; a possible D gene is TRBD1 (5 bases). Germline assignment: CDR1 SEHNR and CDR2 FQNEAQ (reference sequence). V shed 3 bases and J shed 6 bases, with 20 bases lying between them. This CDR3 spans 16 amino acids. CDR3 sequence: CASSFNRRQPPPEAFF. CDR3 in DNA: TGTGCCAGCAGCTTTAATCGTCGACAGCCTCCCCCTGAAGCTTTCTTT. Based on the CDR3 plus reference TRBV7-9 and TRBJ1-1, the full variable domain is DTGVSQNPRHKITKRGQNVTFRCDPISEHNRLYWYRQTLGQGPEFLTYFQNEAQLEKSRLLSDRFSAERPKGSFSTLEIQRTEQGDSAMYLCASSFNRRQPPPEAFFGQGTRLTVV.

The chain is built from TRBV6-6 and TRBJ1-2; weak D call: TRBD1 (5 bases). The V gene's germline CDR1 is MNHNY and CDR2 SVGAGI (reference sequence). The CDR3 has 14 amino acids. V shed 7 bases and J shed 8 bases, with 20 bases lying between them. The CDR3 sequence is CASTLGPQRTGYTF. CDR3 bases: TGTGCCAGCACCTTGGGACCCCAAAGGACGGGCTACACCTTC.

The rearrangement joins TRBV5-1 to TRBJ1-3, with D hard to call. V was clipped by 1 base and J by 4 bases, with 15 bases between them. The CDR3 is 16 amino acids. CDR1 and CDR2 (germline): SGHRS, YFSETQ. The CDR3 here is CASSLWTTEAGNTIYF. CDR3 DNA: TGCGCCAGCAGCTTGTGGACCACTGAAGCAGGAAACACCATATATTTT.

The chain is built from TRBV5-1 and TRBJ1-2, with 7 positions matching TRBD1. CDR1 and CDR2 (germline): SGHRS, YFSETQ. The CDR3 consists of 13 residues. V gave up 6 bases and J gave up 8 bases; unmatched junction bases: 10. The CDR3 sequence is CASTPGTARGYTF. Here the CDR3 DNA reads TGCGCCAGCACCCCAGGGACAGCGAGGGGCTACACCTTC.